These 25 T cell receptor beta chains originate from one sample sequenced in a study of T cells in localized non-small cell lung cancer. TCRdb's table, derived via immunoSEQ multiplex PCR, lists solely in-frame clones and lacks some. The sample holds more than 45,000 clones, roughly 83% seen once. Sequenced material: peripheral blood mononuclear cells, taken before any cancer treatment. These receptors were obtained from a man between 40 and 70 years old with stage III lung adenocarcinoma.

V gene TRBV5-8 combines with J gene TRBJ2-3, with no clear D. This CDR3 is 14 amino acids long. CDR1 and CDR2 (germline): SGHTS, YDEGEE. With 2 bases removed from V and 2 bases from J, the gap between germline ends came to 9 bases. The CDR3 spells CASSLGGSTDTQYF. CDR3 nucleotides: TGTGCCAGCAGCTTAGGCGGTTCCACAGATACGCAGTATTTT.

A note on this clone: No conserved phenylalanine or tryptophan is present at the end of the CDR3, so a read error is the likely explanation. The DNA is omitted, as the CDR3 cannot be located on it reliably, and the CDR3 follows TCRdb's listing. The chain uses TRBV6-6 and TRBJ2-3; the tabulated D call, TRBD2, remains unverified against the DNA. Both ends counted, the CDR3 spans 11 residues. The V gene's germline CDR1 is MNHNY and CDR2 SVGAGI (reference sequence). CDR3 sequence: CASSYRGREFI.

In nucleotides, the CDR3 is TGTGCCAGCAGGCCCGGGACAGGGGTCTGGGGGGAGCTGTTTTTT. Amino acids: CASRPGTGVWGELFF. This sequence joins TRBV2 and TRBJ2-2; 10 bases are a match to TRBD1. The CDR3 loop spans 15 amino acids. V dropped 6 bases and J dropped 8; count of bases not matched to a gene: 9. From germline, CDR1 is SNHLY and CDR2 FYNNEI.

This clone is a singleton in its sample. The CDR3 spells CASRASGGAYNEQFF. As DNA, the CDR3 is TGTGCCAGCAGGGCGTCGGGCGGGGCCTACAATGAGCAGTTCTTC. V is TRBV6-5 and J is TRBJ2-1, with a weak D call TRBD2 (6 bases). V was trimmed by 6 bases and J by 2 bases, leaving 14 bases between them. From germline, CDR1 is MNHEY and CDR2 SVGAGI. This CDR3 has 15 residues.

J is TRBJ2-7 and V is TRBV28, with a tentative D call TRBD1 (5 bases). The V gene's germline CDR1 is MDHEN and CDR2 SYDVKM. V lost 3 bases, J lost 0 bases, and 15 bases lay in between. This CDR3 has 16 residues. CDR3: CASSFSTDWDSYEQYF. The CDR3 region has the DNA TGTGCCAGCAGTTTCTCGACAGACTGGGACTCCTACGAGCAGTACTTC. The variable domain in full, with the rest retrieved from reference TRBV28 and TRBJ2-7, is DVKVTQSSRYLVKRTGEKVFLECVQDMDHENMFWYRQDPGLGLRLIYFSYDVKMKEKGDIPEGYSVSREKKERFSLILESASTNQTSMYLCASSFSTDWDSYEQYFGPGTRLTVT.

The CDR3 DNA is TGCGCCAGCAGCTTGGATCAGGGGGGCACAGATACGCAGTATTTT. Protein: CASSLDQGGTDTQYF. The chain carries TRBV5-1 and TRBJ2-3; 7 bases match TRBD1. J lost 1 base, V lost 0 bases, and 2 bases had no gene match. Germline V lookup: CDR1 SGHRS, CDR2 YFSETQ. The CDR3 length is 15 residues. Using reference TRBV5-1 and TRBJ2-3 for the parts outside the CDR3, the full variable domain is KAGVTQTPRYLIKTRGQQVTLSCSPISGHRSVSWYQQTPGQGLQFLFEYFSETQRNKGNFPGRFSGRQFSNSRSEMNVSTLELGDSALYLCASSLDQGGTDTQYFGPGTRLTVL.

J is TRBJ1-1 and V is TRBV12-5; D gene uncertain. Germline V gene data show CDR1 as LGHNT and CDR2 as FRNRAP. The germline V and J ends were trimmed by 3 bases and 11 bases, with 16 bases remaining between them. The CDR3 contains 13 residues. The CDR3 here is CASGFDSAGEAFF. The CDR3 region has the DNA TGTGCTAGTGGTTTTGATTCCGCGGGAGAGGCTTTCTTT.

The chain employs TRBV7-2 and TRBJ1-2, with no clear D. CDR3 size: 14 residues. Germline CDR1 is SGHTA and CDR2 is FQGNSA. The V end was cut by 0 bases, the J end by 5 bases, with 10 bases between. The DNA of the CDR3 is TGTGCCAGCAGCTTAGCGCGGGCGGATTATGGCTACACCTTC. Translation: CASSLARADYGYTF.

The V call is TRBV28, the J call TRBJ2-2; D is perhaps TRBD2 (5 bases). From germline, CDR1 is MDHEN and CDR2 SYDVKM. The CDR3 length is 14 residues. The V and J ends lost 3 bases and 4 bases respectively, with 9 bases between them. The chain's CDR3 is CASSLGSSTGELFF. In nucleotides, the CDR3 is TGTGCCAGCAGTTTGGGGAGCAGCACCGGGGAGCTGTTTTTT.

The chain carries TRBV7-3 and TRBJ1-2; unclear D gene. The germline V and J ends were trimmed by 5 bases and 7 bases, with 14 bases remaining between them. CDR1 and CDR2 from the germline V gene are SGHTA and FQGTGA. CDR3 size: 13 residues. The CDR3 region has the DNA TGTGCCAGCAGCCCCTCGGAGGGAGGTGGCTACACCTTC. Translating gives CASSPSEGGGYTF.

The chain recombines TRBV2 with TRBJ1-2; D not certain. The germline V gene encodes CDR1 SNHLY and CDR2 FYNNEI. The CDR3 consists of 11 residues. Trimming pared 2 bases from V and 14 bases from J, leaving 12 bases between. For the CDR3, the DNA is TGTGCCAGCAGTGAAACTTACGGGCGAACCTTC. It is translated as CASSETYGRTF.

This chain joins TRBV5-1 and TRBJ1-5; D remains ambiguous. This CDR3 comprises 14 residues. Trimming removed 3 bases at V and 3 bases at J, with 10 bases between. Germline CDR1 SGHRS, CDR2 YFSETQ. For the CDR3, the DNA is TGCGCCAGCAGCTCGGACGGCCTCAATCAGCCCCAGCATTTT. This codes for CASSSDGLNQPQHF.

The gene calls are TRBV10-3 and TRBJ1-3, with a possible D match to TRBD1 (6 bases). From germline, CDR1 is ENHRY and CDR2 SYGVKD. The ends were cut back, 5 bases at V and 1 base at J, with 9 bases in the middle. This CDR3 is 14 amino acids long. The CDR3 DNA sequence: TGTGCCATCAGTCGAGGGGGGTCTGGAAACACCATATATTTT. This translates into CAISRGGSGNTIYF.

J is TRBJ2-7 and V is TRBV2; unclear D gene. Trimming removed 3 bases at V and 2 bases at J, with 17 bases between. Germline V gene data show CDR1 as SNHLY and CDR2 as FYNNEI. The CDR3 spans 16 residues. The CDR3 nucleotides read TGTGCCAGCAGTGACCTCGGGCAAGGTGACACCTACGAGCAGTACTTC. Translating it yields CASSDLGQGDTYEQYF. Full variable domain (rest looked up from reference TRBV2 and TRBJ2-7): EPEVTQTPSHQVTQMGQEVILRCVPISNHLYFYWYRQILGQKVEFLVSFYNNEISEKSEIFDDQFSVERPDGSNFTLKIRSTKLEDSAMYFCASSDLGQGDTYEQYFGPGTRLTVT.

CDR3 DNA sequence: TGTGCCGCGAGGGGACAGGGAAACACCATATATTTT. It specifies CAARGQGNTIYF. The chain couples TRBV10-3 to TRBJ1-3; TRBD1 matches at 7 bases. V was pared by 11 bases and J by 4 bases, with 5 bases of the junction left unmatched. Germline V lookup: CDR1 ENHRY, CDR2 SYGVKD. The length of the CDR3 is 12 residues.

The chain couples TRBV2 to TRBJ2-5; 11 bases line up with TRBD2. Trimming took 6 bases from V and 4 from J; bases not matched to a gene: 4. The V gene's germline CDR1 is SNHLY and CDR2 FYNNEI. There are 14 residues in the CDR3. CDR3 amino acids: CASSLAGGVETQYF. CDR3 sequence (DNA): TGTGCCAGCAGCCTAGCGGGGGGTGTAGAGACCCAGTACTTC.

CDR3 DNA sequence: TGTGCCAGCAGCCAAGACCTGACAGGGGATTATGGCTACACCTTC. This encodes CASSQDLTGDYGYTF. This rearrangement joins TRBV4-2 to TRBJ1-2, with TRBD1 matching over 8 bases. Per the germline V gene, CDR1 is LGHNA and CDR2 is YNFKEQ. J was trimmed by 5 bases and V by 0 bases; bases with no gene match: 5. The CDR3 consists of 15 residues.

The chain employs TRBV7-2 and TRBJ1-2, with a possible D match to TRBD1 (6 bases). The CDR3 totals 13 residues. Germline loops: CDR1 SGHTA, CDR2 FQGNSA. Trimming shortened V by 5 bases and J by 4 bases, and 11 bases separated the two germline ends. The CDR3 loop reads CASSRGHGYGYTF. CDR3 nucleotide sequence: TGTGCCAGCAGCCGGGGACACGGCTATGGCTACACCTTC. The entire variable domain, with the rest obtained from reference TRBV7-2 and TRBJ1-2, is as follows: GAGVSQSPSNKVTEKGKDVELRCDPISGHTALYWYRQSLGQGLEFLIYFQGNSAPDKSGLPSDRFSAERTGGSVSTLTIQRTQQEDSAVYLCASSRGHGYGYTFGSGTRLTVV.

The J gene is TRBJ2-3, the V gene TRBV7-2; 15 nucleotides line up with TRBD2. The CDR3 runs to 19 residues. V lost 5 bases and J lost 1; bases outside the gene matches: 10. Germline assignment: CDR1 SGHTA and CDR2 FQGNSA. CDR3 DNA sequence: TGTGCCAGCAGCCTCTACGGACTAGCGGGGGGGCAGGGCACAGATACGCAGTATTTT. This encodes CASSLYGLAGGQGTDTQYF.

The rearrangement joins TRBV19 to TRBJ2-1; TRBD1 agrees at 10 bases. CDR3 size: 15 residues. Germline V lookup: CDR1 LNHDA, CDR2 SQIVND (reference sequence). Trimming cost V 3 bases and J 5 bases; bases outside gene matches: 4. The chain's CDR3 is CASSIPGQGNNEQFF. DNA for the CDR3: TGTGCCAGTAGTATCCCGGGACAGGGGAACAATGAGCAGTTCTTC.

This clone came up a few times. The chain has TRBV27 and TRBJ1-4; 7 nucleotides match TRBD1. Germline CDR1 MNHEY, CDR2 SMNVEV (reference sequence). The junction had 6 bases not matched to a gene; V was cut back by 4 bases and J by 4 bases. CDR3 length: 15 amino acids. CDR3 sequence reads: CASSSAGTDNEKLFF. CDR3 in DNA: TGTGCCAGCAGTTCCGCCGGGACAGATAATGAAAAACTGTTTTTT.

The chain is built from TRBV18 and TRBJ2-1; TRBD2 is a possible D gene (5 bases). Trimming took 6 bases from V and 10 from J, leaving 10 bases between them. Germline values: CDR1 KGHSH, CDR2 LQKENI. The CDR3 spans 11 residues. CDR3 amino acids: CASSPGEEQFF. CDR3 nucleotides: TGTGCCAGCTCCCCCGGGGAGGAGCAGTTCTTC.

The V call is TRBV5-1, the J call TRBJ2-2; unclear D gene. Per the germline V gene, CDR1 is SGHRS and CDR2 is YFSETQ. The CDR3 has 16 residues. Trimming removed 4 bases at V and 0 bases at J, with 13 bases between. The CDR3 DNA follows: TGCGCCAGCAGCCCGCAGACGACCGCGAACACCGGGGAGCTGTTTTTT. Translating it yields CASSPQTTANTGELFF.

The V gene is TRBV10-1, the J gene TRBJ2-3; TRBD2 matches at 9 bases. The CDR3 spans 16 residues. In germline, CDR1 is WNHNN, CDR2 SYGVQD (reference sequence). Germline trimming cut 8 bases from V and 1 base from J; bases unmatched to any gene: 10. The CDR3 sequence is CASGTGGRAGTDTQYF. The CDR3 DNA reads as TGCGCCAGCGGAACCGGCGGGAGGGCCGGCACAGATACGCAGTATTTT.

This clone was observed a handful of times. The chain combines TRBV7-3 with TRBJ1-2, with a weak D call TRBD1 (5 bases). Trimming took off 5 bases at V and 8 bases at J, with 15 bases between the two ends. Germline V CDR1 and CDR2: SGHTA, FQGTGA. This CDR3 spans 13 amino acids. CDR3 coding DNA: TGTGCCAGCAGCGACAGTCCCTCTGGGGGCTACACCTTC. Amino acids: CASSDSPSGGYTF.